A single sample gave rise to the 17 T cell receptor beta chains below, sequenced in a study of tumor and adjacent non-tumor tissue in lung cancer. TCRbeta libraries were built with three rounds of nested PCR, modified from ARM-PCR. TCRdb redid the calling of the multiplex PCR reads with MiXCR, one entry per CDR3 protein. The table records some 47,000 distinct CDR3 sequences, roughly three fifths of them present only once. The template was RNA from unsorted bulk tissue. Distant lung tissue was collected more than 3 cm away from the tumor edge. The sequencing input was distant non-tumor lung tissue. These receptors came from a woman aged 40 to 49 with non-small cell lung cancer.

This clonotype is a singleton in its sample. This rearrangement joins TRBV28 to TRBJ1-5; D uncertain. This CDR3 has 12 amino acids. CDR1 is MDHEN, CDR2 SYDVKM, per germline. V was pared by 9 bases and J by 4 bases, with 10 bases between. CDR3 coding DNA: TGTGCCAGAAATAGGAATAATCAGCCCCAGCATTTT. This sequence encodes CARNRNNQPQHF.

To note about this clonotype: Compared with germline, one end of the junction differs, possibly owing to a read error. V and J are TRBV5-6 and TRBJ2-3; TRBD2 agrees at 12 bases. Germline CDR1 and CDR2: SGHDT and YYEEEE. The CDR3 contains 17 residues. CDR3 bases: TGCGCCAGCAACTTTGGACTAGCGGGATCTTTCACAGATACGCAGTATTTT. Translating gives CASNFGLAGSFTDTQYF. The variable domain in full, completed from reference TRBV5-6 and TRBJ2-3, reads DAGVTQSPTHLIKTRGQQVTLRCSPKSGHDTVSWYQQALGQGPQFIFQYYEEEERQRGNFPDRFSGHQFPNYSSELNVNALLLGDSALYLCASNFGLAGSFTDTQYFGPGTRLTVL.

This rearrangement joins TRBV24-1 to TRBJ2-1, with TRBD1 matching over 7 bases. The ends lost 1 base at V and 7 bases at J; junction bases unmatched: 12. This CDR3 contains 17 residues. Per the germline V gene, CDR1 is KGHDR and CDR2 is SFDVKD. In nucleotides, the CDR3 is TGTGCCACCAGTGATTTACAGGGGACCAACAATAGGAATGAGCAGTTCTTC. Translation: CATSDLQGTNNRNEQFF.

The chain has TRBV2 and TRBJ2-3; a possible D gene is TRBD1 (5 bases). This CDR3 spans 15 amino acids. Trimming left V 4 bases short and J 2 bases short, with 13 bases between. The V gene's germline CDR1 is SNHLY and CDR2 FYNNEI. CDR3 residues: CASSVTDSFTDTQYF. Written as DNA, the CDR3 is TGTGCCAGCAGTGTTACTGACAGCTTCACAGATACGCAGTATTTT.

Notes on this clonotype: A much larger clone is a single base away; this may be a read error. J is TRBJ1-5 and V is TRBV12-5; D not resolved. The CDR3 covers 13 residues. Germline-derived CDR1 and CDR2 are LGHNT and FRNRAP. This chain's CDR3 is CASGTDLNQPRHF. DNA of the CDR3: TGTGCTAGTGGTACAGACTTGAATCAGCCCCGGCATTTT. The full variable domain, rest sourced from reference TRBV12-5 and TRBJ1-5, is DARVTQTPRHKVTEMGQEVTMRCQPILGHNTVFWYRQTMMQGLELLAYFRNRAPLDDSGMPKDRFSAEMPDATLATLKIQPSEPRDSAVYFCASGTDLNQPRHFGDGTRLSIL.

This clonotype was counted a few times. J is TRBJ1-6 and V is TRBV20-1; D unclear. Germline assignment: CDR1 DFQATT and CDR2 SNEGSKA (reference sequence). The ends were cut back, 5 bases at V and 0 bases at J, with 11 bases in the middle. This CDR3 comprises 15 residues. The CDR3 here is CSAPGESSYNSPLHF. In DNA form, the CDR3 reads TGCAGTGCTCCTGGTGAGAGCTCCTATAATTCACCCCTCCACTTT.

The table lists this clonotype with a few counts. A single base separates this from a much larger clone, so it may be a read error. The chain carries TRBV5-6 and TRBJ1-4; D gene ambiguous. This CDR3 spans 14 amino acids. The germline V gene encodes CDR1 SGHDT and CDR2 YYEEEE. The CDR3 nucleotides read TGTACCAGCAGCTTACGGGATGTCGATGAAAAACTGTTTTTT. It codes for CTSSLRDVDEKLFF.

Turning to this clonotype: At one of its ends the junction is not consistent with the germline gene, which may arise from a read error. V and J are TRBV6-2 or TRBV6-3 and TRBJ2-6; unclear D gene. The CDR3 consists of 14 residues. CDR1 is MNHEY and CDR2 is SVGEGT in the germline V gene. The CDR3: CVSSYNSGANVLTF. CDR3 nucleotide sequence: TGTGTCAGCAGTTACAACTCTGGGGCCAACGTCCTGACTTTC.

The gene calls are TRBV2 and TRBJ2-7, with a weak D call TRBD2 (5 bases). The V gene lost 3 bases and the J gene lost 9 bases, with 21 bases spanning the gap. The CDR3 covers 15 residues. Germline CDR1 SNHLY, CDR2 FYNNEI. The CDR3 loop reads CASSDRLAGSGGQYF. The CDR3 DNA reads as TGTGCCAGCAGTGATCGTCTAGCCGGCTCTGGTGGGCAGTACTTC.

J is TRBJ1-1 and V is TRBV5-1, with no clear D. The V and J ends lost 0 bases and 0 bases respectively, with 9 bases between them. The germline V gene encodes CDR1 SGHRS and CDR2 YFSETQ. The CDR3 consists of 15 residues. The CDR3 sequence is CASSLENGVNTEAFF. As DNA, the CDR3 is TGCGCCAGCAGCTTGGAAAACGGGGTGAACACTGAAGCTTTCTTT.

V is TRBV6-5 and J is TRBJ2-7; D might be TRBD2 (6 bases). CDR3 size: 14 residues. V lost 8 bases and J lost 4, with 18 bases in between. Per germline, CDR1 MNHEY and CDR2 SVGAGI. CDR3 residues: CASWLGGWAYEQYF. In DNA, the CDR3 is TGTGCCAGCTGGCTGGGAGGTTGGGCTTACGAGCAGTACTTC.

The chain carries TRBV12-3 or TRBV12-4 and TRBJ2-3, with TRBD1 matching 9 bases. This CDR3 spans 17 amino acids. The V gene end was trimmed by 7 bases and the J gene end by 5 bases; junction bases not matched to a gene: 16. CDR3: CASTPSRGQGVIDTQYF. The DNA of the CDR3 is TGTGCCAGCACCCCTTCCCGGGGACAGGGTGTAATAGATACGCAGTATTTT.

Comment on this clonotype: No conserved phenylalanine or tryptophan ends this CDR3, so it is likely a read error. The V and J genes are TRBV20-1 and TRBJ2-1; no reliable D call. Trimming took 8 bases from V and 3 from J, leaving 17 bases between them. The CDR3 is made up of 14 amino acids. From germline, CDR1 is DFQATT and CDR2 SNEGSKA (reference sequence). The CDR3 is CSTPIPPGYNEQFL. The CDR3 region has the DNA TGCAGTACCCCGATTCCTCCAGGCTACAATGAGCAGTTCTTG.

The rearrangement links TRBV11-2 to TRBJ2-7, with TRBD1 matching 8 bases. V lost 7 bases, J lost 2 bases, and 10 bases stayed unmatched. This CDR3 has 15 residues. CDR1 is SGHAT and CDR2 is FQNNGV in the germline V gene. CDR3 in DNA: TGTGCCAGCAACCCAGCACAGGGGGTCCCCTACGAGCAGTACTTC. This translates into CASNPAQGVPYEQYF.

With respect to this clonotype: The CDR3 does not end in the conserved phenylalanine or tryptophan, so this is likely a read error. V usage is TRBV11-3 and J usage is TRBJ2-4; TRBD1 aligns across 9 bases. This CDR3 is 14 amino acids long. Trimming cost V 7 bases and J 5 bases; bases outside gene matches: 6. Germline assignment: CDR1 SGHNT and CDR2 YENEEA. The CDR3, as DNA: TGTGCCAGCAACTGGGGACAGGGACAAAACATTCAGTACTTA. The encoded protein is CASNWGQGQNIQYL.

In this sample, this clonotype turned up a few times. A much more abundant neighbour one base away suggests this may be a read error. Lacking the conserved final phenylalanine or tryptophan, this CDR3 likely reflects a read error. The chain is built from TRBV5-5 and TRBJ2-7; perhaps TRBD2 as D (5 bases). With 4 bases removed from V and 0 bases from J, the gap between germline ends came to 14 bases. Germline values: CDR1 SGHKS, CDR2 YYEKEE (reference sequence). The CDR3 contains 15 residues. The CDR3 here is CASSPGNLVSYEQYL. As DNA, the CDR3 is TGTGCCAGCAGCCCGGGAAACCTTGTCTCCTACGAGCAGTACTTA.

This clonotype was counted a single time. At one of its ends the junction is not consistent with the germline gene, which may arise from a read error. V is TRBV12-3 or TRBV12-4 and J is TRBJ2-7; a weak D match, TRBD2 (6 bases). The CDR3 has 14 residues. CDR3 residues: CGSSFGGSSYEQYF. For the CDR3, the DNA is TGTGGCAGCAGCTTCGGGGGATCCTCCTACGAGCAGTACTTC.